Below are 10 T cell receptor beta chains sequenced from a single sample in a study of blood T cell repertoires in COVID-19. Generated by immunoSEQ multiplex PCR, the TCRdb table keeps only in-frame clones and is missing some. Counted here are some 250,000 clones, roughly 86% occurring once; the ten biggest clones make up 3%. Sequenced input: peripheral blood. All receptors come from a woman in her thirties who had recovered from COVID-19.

CDR3 nucleotide sequence: TGTGCCAGCACCGAAAGGGTTGGACAGTCCTACGAGCAGTACTTC. Its translation is CASTERVGQSYEQYF. The chain links TRBV6-5 to TRBJ2-7, with a weak D call TRBD1 (6 bases). CDR3 length: 15 residues. Trimming cost V 7 bases and J 1 base, with 17 bases left between them. Per germline, CDR1 MNHEY and CDR2 SVGAGI.

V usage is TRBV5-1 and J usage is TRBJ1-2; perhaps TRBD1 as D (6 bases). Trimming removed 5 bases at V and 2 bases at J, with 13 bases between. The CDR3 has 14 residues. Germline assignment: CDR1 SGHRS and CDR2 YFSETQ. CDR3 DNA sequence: TGCGCCAGCAGACCCCCTGGGACAAACTATGGCTACACCTTC. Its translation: CASRPPGTNYGYTF.

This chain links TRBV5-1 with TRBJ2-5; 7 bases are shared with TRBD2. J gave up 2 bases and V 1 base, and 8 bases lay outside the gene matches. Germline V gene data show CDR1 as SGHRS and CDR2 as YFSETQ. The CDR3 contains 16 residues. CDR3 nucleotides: TGCGCCAGCAGCTTGTTAGGGCGGGGGTTTCAAGAGACCCAGTACTTC. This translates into CASSLLGRGFQETQYF.

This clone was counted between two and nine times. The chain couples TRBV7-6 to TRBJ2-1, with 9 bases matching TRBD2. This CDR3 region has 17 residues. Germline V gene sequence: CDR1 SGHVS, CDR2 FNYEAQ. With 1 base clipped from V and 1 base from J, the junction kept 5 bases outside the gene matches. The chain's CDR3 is CASSLVSGGRSYNEQFF. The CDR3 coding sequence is TGTGCCAGCAGCTTAGTTAGCGGGGGTAGATCCTACAATGAGCAGTTCTTC.

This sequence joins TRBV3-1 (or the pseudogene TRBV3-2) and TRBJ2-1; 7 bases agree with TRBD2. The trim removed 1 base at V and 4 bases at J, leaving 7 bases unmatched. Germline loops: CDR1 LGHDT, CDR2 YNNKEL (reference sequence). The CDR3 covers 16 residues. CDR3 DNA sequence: TGTGCCAGCAGCCAAGTTCTCCTAGCGGAGTACAATGAGCAGTTCTTC. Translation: CASSQVLLAEYNEQFF.

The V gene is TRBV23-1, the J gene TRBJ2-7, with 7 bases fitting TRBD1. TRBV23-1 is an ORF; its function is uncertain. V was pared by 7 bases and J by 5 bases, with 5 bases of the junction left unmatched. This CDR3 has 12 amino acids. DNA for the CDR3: TGCGCCAGCACACAGGGGTCCCACGAGCAGTACTTC. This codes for CASTQGSHEQYF.

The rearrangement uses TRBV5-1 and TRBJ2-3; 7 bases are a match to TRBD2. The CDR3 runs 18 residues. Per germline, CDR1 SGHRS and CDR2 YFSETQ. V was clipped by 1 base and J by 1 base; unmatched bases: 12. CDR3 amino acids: CASSLLPSAGGGTDTQYF. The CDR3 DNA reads TGCGCCAGCAGCTTGTTGCCCTCGGCTGGGGGGGGCACAGATACGCAGTATTTT.

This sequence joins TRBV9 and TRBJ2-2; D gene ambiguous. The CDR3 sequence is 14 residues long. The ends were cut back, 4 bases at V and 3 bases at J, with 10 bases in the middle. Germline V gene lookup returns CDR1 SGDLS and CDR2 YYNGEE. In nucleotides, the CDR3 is TGTGCCAGCAGCCGCAGTACCTACACCGGGGAGCTGTTTTTT. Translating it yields CASSRSTYTGELFF.

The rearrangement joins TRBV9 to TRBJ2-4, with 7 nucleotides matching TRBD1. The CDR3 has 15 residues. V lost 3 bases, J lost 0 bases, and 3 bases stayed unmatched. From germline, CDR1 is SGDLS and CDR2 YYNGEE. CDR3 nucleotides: TGTGCCAGCAGCGCAGGGGGTTTAGCCAAAAACATTCAGTACTTC. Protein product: CASSAGGLAKNIQYF.

This CDR3 is CASSSRGGLEAFF. In DNA, the CDR3 is TGTGCCAGCAGCTCCCGGGGGGGCCTGGAAGCTTTCTTT. This chain uses TRBV7-2 with TRBJ1-1; D is possibly TRBD1 (6 bases). This CDR3 contains 13 residues. Looked up from germline, CDR1 is SGHTA and CDR2 is FQGNSA. Trimming shortened V by 4 bases and J by 8 bases, and 14 bases separated the two germline ends.